Listed here are 17 T cell receptor beta chains from one sample, sequenced in a study of cytomegalovirus exposure and HLA in healthy donors. Both 60 Vbeta primers and 13 Jbeta primers went into the PCR. TCRdb keeps only in-frame clones here, not all; method: immunoSEQ multiplex PCR. Among 90,000 to 100,000 clones listed, over 65% were seen once. Sequenced input: PBMCs. The receptor set was obtained from a male donor in good health and CMV-seronegative.

The genes are TRBV10-3 and TRBJ2-1, with a tentative D call TRBD1 (8 bases). The CDR3 extends over 16 amino acids. V was trimmed by 6 bases and J by 7 bases, leaving 22 bases between them. Germline CDR1 is ENHRY and CDR2 is SYGVKD. The CDR3, as DNA: TGTGCCATCAGCCCACTTATGACAGGGGAGGGGAATGAGCAGTTCTTC. Protein product: CAISPLMTGEGNEQFF.

The chain combines TRBV5-1 with TRBJ2-7; 7 bases fit TRBD2. The germline V gene has CDR1 SGHRS and CDR2 YFSETQ. The CDR3 is made up of 16 amino acids. The V and J ends lost 6 bases and 2 bases, in that order; junction bases with no gene match: 14. The CDR3 DNA reads TGCGCCAGCAAGAGGTTTGGACCCAGCGGGACCTACGAGCAGTACTTC. It is translated as CASKRFGPSGTYEQYF.

V usage is TRBV5-1 and J usage is TRBJ2-2, with 8 nucleotides matching TRBD1. The germline CDR1 and CDR2 sequences are SGHRS and YFSETQ. Germline trimming cut 4 bases from V and 5 bases from J; bases unmatched to any gene: 4. This CDR3 is 14 amino acids long. CDR3 sequence reads: CASSPGQATGELFF. CDR3 bases: TGCGCCAGCAGCCCGGGACAGGCGACCGGGGAGCTGTTTTTT.

The V call is TRBV7-2, the J call TRBJ1-4, with a tentative D call TRBD1 (6 bases). The CDR3 runs to 14 residues. Deletions cut 3 bases from V and 8 bases from J, with 13 bases between. CDR1 SGHTA and CDR2 FQGNSA come from the germline V gene. CDR3 DNA: TGTGCCAGCAGCTTGGGGGGGGCAGGGGAAAAACTGTTTTTT. Its protein product is CASSLGGAGEKLFF.

V gene TRBV5-6 combines with J gene TRBJ2-7; possibly TRBD1 for D (6 bases). V dropped 5 bases and J dropped 1 base, with 13 bases sitting between them. This CDR3 is 14 amino acids long. Looked up from germline, CDR1 is SGHDT and CDR2 is YYEEEE. Here the CDR3 reads CASRLQGMSYEQYF. The CDR3 region has the DNA TGTGCCAGCAGGCTCCAGGGGATGTCCTACGAGCAGTACTTC.

This chain connects TRBV6-1 to TRBJ2-5; a weak D match, TRBD2 (6 bases). CDR1 and CDR2 from the germline V gene are MNHNS and SASEGT. V gave up 3 bases and J gave up 5 bases, with 16 bases separating them. This CDR3 is built from 15 residues. This chain's CDR3 is CASSDVTSRSETQYF. For the CDR3, the DNA is TGTGCCAGCAGTGACGTGACTAGTAGGTCTGAGACCCAGTACTTC.

The V call is TRBV5-1, the J call TRBJ2-1; the D gene is possibly TRBD1 (5 bases). CDR1 is SGHRS and CDR2 is YFSETQ in the germline V gene. The V end lost 4 bases, the J end lost 4 bases, and 15 bases lay between the germline ends. The CDR3 runs to 15 residues. CDR3 in DNA: TGCGCCAGCAGCCTACAGGCGGTTGGGTACAATGAGCAGTTCTTC. It specifies CASSLQAVGYNEQFF.

The chain is built from TRBV27 and TRBJ2-7; the match to TRBD1 covers 10 bases. V lost 1 base, J lost 6 bases, and 0 bases stayed unmatched. The CDR3 is made up of 13 amino acids. Germline-derived CDR1 and CDR2 are MNHEY and SMNVEV (reference sequence). CDR3 region: CASSLWDRGEQYF. CDR3 nucleotides: TGTGCCAGCAGTTTATGGGACAGGGGCGAGCAGTACTTC.

The chain links TRBV7-2 to TRBJ2-5, with D tentatively TRBD2 (7 bases). CDR1 is SGHTA and CDR2 is FQGNSA in the germline V gene. V dropped 5 bases and J dropped 2 bases, with 15 bases sitting between them. The length of the CDR3 is 15 residues. The CDR3 is CASSLGGGSQETQYF. CDR3 sequence (DNA): TGTGCCAGCAGCCTAGGGGGGGGCAGTCAAGAGACCCAGTACTTC.

The chain employs TRBV27 and TRBJ2-7; weak D call: TRBD1 (6 bases). Germline assignment: CDR1 MNHEY and CDR2 SMNVEV (reference sequence). The length of the CDR3 is 15 residues. The germline V and J ends were trimmed by 6 bases and 1 base, with 16 bases remaining between them. The CDR3 nucleotides are TGTGCCAGCAGAGACAGGCCCCCTGGATCCTACGAGCAGTACTTC. It translates to CASRDRPPGSYEQYF.

As DNA, the CDR3 is TGTGCCAGCAGTTATACTGGGGCCAACGTCCTGACTTTC. The encoded protein is CASSYTGANVLTF. The chain links TRBV6-6 to TRBJ2-6; D is unresolved. The CDR3 contains 13 residues. The V gene's germline CDR1 is MNHNY and CDR2 SVGAGI (reference sequence). Trimming left V 3 bases short and J 2 bases short, with 2 bases between.

The genes are TRBV5-1 and TRBJ2-7, with a possible D match to TRBD1 (5 bases). Between the trimmed V and J ends, which lost 4 bases and 0 bases, there was a span of 17 bases. The CDR3 contains 16 residues. Germline V lookup: CDR1 SGHRS, CDR2 YFSETQ. The CDR3 nucleotides read TGCGCCAGCAGCCCCCAGGCAGGGTATAGCTCCTACGAGCAGTACTTC. This sequence encodes CASSPQAGYSSYEQYF.

The table lists this clone with a few counts. The V gene is TRBV21-1, the J gene TRBJ2-7; TRBD1 is taken as the D call from the table, unchecked against the DNA. TRBV21-1 is recorded as a pseudogene. The CDR3 covers 17 residues. The CDR3 here is CASSTSGQGESSYEQYF. CDR3 nucleotide sequence: TGTGCCAGCAGCACGTCGGGACAGGGGGAATCGTCCTACGAGCAGTACTTC.

The CDR3, as DNA: TGTGCCAGCAGTAGGGACAGGGCGAACTACAATGAGCAGTTCTTC. It translates to CASSRDRANYNEQFF. The chain recombines TRBV27 with TRBJ2-1; 9 bases agree with TRBD1. The germline V gene has CDR1 MNHEY and CDR2 SMNVEV (reference sequence). V trimming: 5 bases; J trimming: 3 bases; junction bases outside the gene matches: 5. The CDR3 totals 15 residues.

This chain joins TRBV11-2 and TRBJ1-2; maybe TRBD1 (5 bases). Germline V gene lookup returns CDR1 SGHAT and CDR2 FQNNGV. Trimming shortened V by 3 bases and J by 3 bases, and 11 bases separated the two germline ends. CDR3 size: 14 residues. The CDR3 coding sequence is TGTGCCAGCAGCTTGGGGGGGGGACACTATGGCTACACCTTC. This codes for CASSLGGGHYGYTF. Using reference TRBV11-2 and TRBJ1-2 for the parts outside the CDR3, the full variable domain is EAGVAQSPRYKIIEKRQSVAFWCNPISGHATLYWYQQILGQGPKLLIQFQNNGVVDDSQLPKDRFSAERLKGVDSTLKIQPAKLEDSAVYLCASSLGGGHYGYTFGSGTRLTVV.

The chain couples TRBV29-1 to TRBJ2-1; TRBD2 agrees at 9 bases. Germline CDR1 is SQVTM and CDR2 is ANQGSEA. The CDR3 is 16 residues long. V lost 4 bases and J lost 5; bases outside the gene matches: 12. CDR3 region: CSVVGGRASANNEQFF. The CDR3 nucleotides are TGCAGCGTTGTCGGCGGGAGGGCCTCCGCTAACAATGAGCAGTTCTTC.

The gene calls are TRBV4-1 and TRBJ2-7, with 15 bases that match TRBD2. V gave up 3 bases and J gave up 6 bases; unmatched junction bases: 3. The CDR3 is 15 residues long. Germline CDR1 reads MGHRA; CDR2 reads YSYEKL. CDR3 DNA sequence: TGCGCCAGCAGCCAGGAGGGACTAGCGGGAGGCGAGCAGTACTTC. Translated, it gives CASSQEGLAGGEQYF.